This T cell receptor (beta chain) is from a study of Ad26.COV2.S vaccination and SARS-CoV-2 variants. Study results and caveats: In TCR breadth and depth analyses, total T cell responses may have been underestimated. Spike-specific TCR breadth in vaccine recipients exceeded that seen in placebo recipients. There was reportedly substantial breadth in spike-specific CD8+ and CD4+ T cell responses after vaccination.

Repertoires were generated with immunoSEQ multiplex PCR, while TCRdb's copy carries only in-frame clones and drops some. This table has just over 350,000 clones, 92% appearing once. The CDR3 spans 15 residues. J gave up 5 bases and V 1 base, and 4 bases lay outside the gene matches. Germline V gives CDR1 SGHNT, CDR2 YENEEA. In regard to this clone: The target antigen is unknown.

This chain joins TRBV11-3 and TRBJ2-1, with 8 bases identical to TRBD1. The material sequenced was peripheral blood, taken after recovery from COVID-19. The source of this sequence is a human donor who had recovered from COVID-19. The CDR3 region has the DNA TGTGCCAGCAGCTTAGGCAGGGGGCCTCACAATGAGCAGTTCTTC. Protein product: CASSLGRGPHNEQFF.